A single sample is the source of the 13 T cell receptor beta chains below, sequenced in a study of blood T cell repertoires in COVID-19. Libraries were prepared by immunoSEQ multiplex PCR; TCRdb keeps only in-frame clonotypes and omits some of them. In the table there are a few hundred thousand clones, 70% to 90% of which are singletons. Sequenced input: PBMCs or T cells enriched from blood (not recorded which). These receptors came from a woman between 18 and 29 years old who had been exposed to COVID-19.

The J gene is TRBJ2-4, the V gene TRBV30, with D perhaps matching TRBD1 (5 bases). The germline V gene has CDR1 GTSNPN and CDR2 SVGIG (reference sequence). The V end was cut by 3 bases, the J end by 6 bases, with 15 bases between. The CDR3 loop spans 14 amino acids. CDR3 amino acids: CAWSPRVLRNIQYF. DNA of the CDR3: TGTGCCTGGAGCCCCAGGGTCCTTAGAAACATTCAGTACTTC.

CDR3 nucleotide sequence: TGTGCCAGCAATGGGCTAGCGTCCACCGGGGAGCTGTTTTTT. Protein sequence: CASNGLASTGELFF. The rearrangement joins TRBV6-5 to TRBJ2-2, with TRBD2 as a possible D gene (6 bases). Trimming stripped 7 bases from V and 4 bases from J, with 13 bases between. CDR1 is MNHEY and CDR2 is SVGAGI in the germline V gene. The CDR3 totals 14 residues.

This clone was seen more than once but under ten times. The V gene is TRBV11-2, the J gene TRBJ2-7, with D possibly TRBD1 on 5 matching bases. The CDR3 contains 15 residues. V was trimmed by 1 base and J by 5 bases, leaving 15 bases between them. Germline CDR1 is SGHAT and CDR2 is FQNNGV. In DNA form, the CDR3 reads TGTGCCAGCAGCTTAGGACCAAATGACAGCCACGAGCAGTACTTC. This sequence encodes CASSLGPNDSHEQYF.

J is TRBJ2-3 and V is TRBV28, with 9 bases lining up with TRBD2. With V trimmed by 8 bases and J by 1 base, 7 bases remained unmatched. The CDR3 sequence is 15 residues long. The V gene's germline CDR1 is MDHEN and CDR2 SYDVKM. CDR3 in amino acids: CASAAAGGGTDTQYF. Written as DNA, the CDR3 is TGTGCCAGCGCAGCAGCGGGAGGTGGCACAGATACGCAGTATTTT.

The CDR3 nucleotides are TGTGCCAGCAGCTTAGCTTTCGGGTACGCGAGCACCGGGGAGCTGTTTTTT. Encoded protein: CASSLAFGYASTGELFF. The chain couples TRBV7-2 to TRBJ2-2; D is unresolved. The CDR3 extends over 17 amino acids. The germline V gene encodes CDR1 SGHTA and CDR2 FQGNSA. The ends were cut back, 0 bases at V and 4 bases at J, with 15 bases in the middle.

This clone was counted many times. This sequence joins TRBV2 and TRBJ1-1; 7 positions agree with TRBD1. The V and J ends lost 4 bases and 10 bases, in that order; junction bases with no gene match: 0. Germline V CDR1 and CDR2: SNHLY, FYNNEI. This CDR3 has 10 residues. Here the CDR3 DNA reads TGTGCCAGCAGTGGACAGGGAGCTTTCTTT. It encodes CASSGQGAFF. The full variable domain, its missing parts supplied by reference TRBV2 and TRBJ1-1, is EPEVTQTPSHQVTQMGQEVILRCVPISNHLYFYWYRQILGQKVEFLVSFYNNEISEKSEIFDDQFSVERPDGSNFTLKIRSTKLEDSAMYFCASSGQGAFFGQGTRLTVV.

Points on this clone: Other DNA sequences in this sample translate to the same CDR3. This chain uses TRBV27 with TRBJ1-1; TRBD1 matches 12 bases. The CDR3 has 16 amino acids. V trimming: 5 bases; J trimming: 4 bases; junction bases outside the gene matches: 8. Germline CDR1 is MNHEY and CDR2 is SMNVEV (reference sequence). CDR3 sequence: CASSAGTGGLGTEAFF. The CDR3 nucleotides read TGTGCCAGCAGTGCCGGGACAGGGGGCCTAGGCACTGAAGCTTTCTTT.

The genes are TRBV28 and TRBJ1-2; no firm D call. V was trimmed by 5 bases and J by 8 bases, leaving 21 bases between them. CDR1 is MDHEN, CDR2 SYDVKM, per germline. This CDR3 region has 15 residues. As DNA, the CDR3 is TGTGCCAGCAGTCCCCCCGGCGAGGGATCAGGAGGCTACACCTTC. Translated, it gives CASSPPGEGSGGYTF.

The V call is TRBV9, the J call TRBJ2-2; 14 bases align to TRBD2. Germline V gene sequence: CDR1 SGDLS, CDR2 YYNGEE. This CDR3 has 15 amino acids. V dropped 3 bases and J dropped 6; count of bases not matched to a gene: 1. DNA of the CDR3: TGTGCCAGCAGCGAGACTAGCGGGGGGGCCGGGGAGCTGTTTTTT. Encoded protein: CASSETSGGAGELFF.

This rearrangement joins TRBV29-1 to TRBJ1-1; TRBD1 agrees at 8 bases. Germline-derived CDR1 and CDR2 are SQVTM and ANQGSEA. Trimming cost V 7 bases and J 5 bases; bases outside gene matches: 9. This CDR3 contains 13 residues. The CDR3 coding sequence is TGCAGCGCCAGAGACAGGGGTAGGACTGAAGCTTTCTTT. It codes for CSARDRGRTEAFF.

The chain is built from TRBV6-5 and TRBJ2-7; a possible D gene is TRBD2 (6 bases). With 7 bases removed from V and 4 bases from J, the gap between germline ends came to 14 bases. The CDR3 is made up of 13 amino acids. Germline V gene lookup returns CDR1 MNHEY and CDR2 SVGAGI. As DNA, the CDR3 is TGTGCCAGCACCCCGGGACTTCTATACGAGCAGTACTTC. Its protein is CASTPGLLYEQYF.

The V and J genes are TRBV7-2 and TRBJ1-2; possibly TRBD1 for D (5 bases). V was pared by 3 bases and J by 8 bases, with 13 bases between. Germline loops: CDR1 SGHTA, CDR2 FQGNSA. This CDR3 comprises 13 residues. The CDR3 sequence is CASSFGGVKGYTF. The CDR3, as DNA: TGTGCCAGCAGCTTTGGAGGGGTAAAGGGCTACACCTTC.

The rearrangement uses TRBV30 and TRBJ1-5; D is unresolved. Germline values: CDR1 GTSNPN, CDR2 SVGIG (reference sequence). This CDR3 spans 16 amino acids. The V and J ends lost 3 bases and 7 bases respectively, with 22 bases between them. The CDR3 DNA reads TGTGCCTGGAGCCCGGGGAGGACGCCCGGCCACCAGCCCCAGCATTTT. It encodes CAWSPGRTPGHQPQHF.